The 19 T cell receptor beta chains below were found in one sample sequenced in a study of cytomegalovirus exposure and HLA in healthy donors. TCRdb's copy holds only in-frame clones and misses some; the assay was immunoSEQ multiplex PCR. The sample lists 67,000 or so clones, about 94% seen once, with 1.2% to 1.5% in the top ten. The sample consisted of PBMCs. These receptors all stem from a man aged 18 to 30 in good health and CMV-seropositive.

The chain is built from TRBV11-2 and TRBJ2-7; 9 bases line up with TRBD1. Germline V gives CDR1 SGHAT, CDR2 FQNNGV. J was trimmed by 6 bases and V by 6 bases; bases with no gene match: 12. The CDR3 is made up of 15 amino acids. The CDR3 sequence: CASSPVRTGVSEQYF. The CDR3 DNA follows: TGTGCCAGCAGTCCGGTACGGACAGGGGTGTCCGAGCAGTACTTC. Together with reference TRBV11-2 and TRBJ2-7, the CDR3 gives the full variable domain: EAGVAQSPRYKIIEKRQSVAFWCNPISGHATLYWYQQILGQGPKLLIQFQNNGVVDDSQLPKDRFSAERLKGVDSTLKIQPAKLEDSAVYLCASSPVRTGVSEQYFGPGTRLTVT.

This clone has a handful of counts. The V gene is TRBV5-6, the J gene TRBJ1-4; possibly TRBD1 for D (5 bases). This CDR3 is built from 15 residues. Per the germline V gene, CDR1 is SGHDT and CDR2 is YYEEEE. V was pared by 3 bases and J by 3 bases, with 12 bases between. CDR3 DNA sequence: TGTGCCAGCAGCTGGGCAGGGCAGCCTAATGAAAAACTGTTTTTT. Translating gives CASSWAGQPNEKLFF.

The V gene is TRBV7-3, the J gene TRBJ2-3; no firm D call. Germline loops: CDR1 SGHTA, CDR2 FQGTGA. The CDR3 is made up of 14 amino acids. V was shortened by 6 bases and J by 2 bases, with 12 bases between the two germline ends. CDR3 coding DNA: TGTGCCAGCAGGCCGACAACCCCCACAGATACGCAGTATTTT. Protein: CASRPTTPTDTQYF.

This CDR3 is CASSRTTRTVNTEAFF. The CDR3 DNA follows: TGTGCCAGCAGCCGGACGACGAGGACAGTGAACACTGAAGCTTTCTTT. V is TRBV21-1 and J is TRBJ1-1; the table's D gene call, TRBD1, was not cross checked with the DNA. TRBV21-1 is a recognized pseudogene. The CDR3 sequence is 16 residues long.

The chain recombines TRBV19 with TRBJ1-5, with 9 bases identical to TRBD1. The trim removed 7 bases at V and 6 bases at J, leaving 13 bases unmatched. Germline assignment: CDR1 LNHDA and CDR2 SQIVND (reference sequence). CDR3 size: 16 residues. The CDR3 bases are TGTGCCAGTACCTACTCGGGACAGGGTTTAGGTCAGCCCCAGCATTTT. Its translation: CASTYSGQGLGQPQHF.

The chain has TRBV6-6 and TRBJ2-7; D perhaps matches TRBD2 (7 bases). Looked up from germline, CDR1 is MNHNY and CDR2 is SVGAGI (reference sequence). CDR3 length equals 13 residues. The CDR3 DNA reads TGTGCTAACCGTCGGGGGGCGATCTACGAGCAGTACTTC. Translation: CANRRGAIYEQYF.

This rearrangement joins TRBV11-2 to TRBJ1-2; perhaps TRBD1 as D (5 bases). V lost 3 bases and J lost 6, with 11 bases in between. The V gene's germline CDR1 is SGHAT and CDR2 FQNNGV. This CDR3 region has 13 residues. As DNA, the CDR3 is TGTGCCAGCAGCTTGACAGACACCAATGGCTACACCTTC. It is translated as CASSLTDTNGYTF. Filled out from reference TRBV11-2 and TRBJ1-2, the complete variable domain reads EAGVAQSPRYKIIEKRQSVAFWCNPISGHATLYWYQQILGQGPKLLIQFQNNGVVDDSQLPKDRFSAERLKGVDSTLKIQPAKLEDSAVYLCASSLTDTNGYTFGSGTRLTVV.

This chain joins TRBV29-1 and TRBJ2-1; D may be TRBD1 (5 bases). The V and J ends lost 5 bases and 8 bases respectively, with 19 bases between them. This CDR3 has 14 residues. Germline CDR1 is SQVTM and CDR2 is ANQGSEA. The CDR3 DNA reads TGCAGCGTTTCAGGGTCTCTAGTTCGCGATGAGCAGTTCTTC. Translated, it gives CSVSGSLVRDEQFF.

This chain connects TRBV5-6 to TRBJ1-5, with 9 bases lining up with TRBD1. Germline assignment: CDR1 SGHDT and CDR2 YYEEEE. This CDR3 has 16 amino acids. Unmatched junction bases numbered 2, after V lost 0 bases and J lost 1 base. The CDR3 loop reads CASSLAQGASNQPQHF. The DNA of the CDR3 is TGTGCCAGCAGCTTGGCACAGGGGGCGAGCAATCAGCCCCAGCATTTT.

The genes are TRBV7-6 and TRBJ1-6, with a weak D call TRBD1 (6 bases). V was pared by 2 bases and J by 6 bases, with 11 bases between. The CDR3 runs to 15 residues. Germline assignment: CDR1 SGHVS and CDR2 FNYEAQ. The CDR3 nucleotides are TGTGCCAGCAGCTTATGGACAGAGGCTAATTCACCCCTCCACTTT. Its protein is CASSLWTEANSPLHF. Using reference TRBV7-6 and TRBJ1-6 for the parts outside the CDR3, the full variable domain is GAGVSQSPRYKVTKRGQDVALRCDPISGHVSLYWYRQALGQGPEFLTYFNYEAQQDKSGLPNDRFSAERPEGSISTLTIQRTEQRDSAMYRCASSLWTEANSPLHFGNGTRLTVT.

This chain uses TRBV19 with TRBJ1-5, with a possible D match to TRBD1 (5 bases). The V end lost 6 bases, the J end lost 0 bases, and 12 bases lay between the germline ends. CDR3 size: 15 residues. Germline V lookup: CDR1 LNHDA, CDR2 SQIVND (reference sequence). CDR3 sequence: CASSTGLYSNQPQHF. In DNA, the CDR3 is TGTGCCAGTAGCACGGGACTTTATAGCAATCAGCCCCAGCATTTT.

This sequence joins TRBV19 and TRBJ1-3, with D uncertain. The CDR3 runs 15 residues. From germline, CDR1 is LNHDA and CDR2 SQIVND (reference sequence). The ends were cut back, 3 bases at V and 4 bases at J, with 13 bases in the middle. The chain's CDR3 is CASSMRAPRGNTIYF. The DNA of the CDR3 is TGTGCCAGTAGTATGCGGGCCCCAAGAGGAAACACCATATATTTT.

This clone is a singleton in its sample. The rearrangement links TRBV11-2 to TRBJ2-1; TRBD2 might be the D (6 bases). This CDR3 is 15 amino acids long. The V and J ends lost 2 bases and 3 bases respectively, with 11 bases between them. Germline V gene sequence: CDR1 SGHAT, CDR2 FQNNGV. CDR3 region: CASSLYSGDYNEQFF. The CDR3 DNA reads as TGTGCCAGCAGCTTATACTCGGGGGACTACAATGAGCAGTTCTTC.

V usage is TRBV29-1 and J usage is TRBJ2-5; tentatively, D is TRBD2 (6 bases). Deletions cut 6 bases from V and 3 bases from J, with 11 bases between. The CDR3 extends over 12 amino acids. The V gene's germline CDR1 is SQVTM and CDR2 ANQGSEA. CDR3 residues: CSVQTREETQYF. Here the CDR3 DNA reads TGCAGCGTCCAGACTAGGGAAGAGACCCAGTACTTC.

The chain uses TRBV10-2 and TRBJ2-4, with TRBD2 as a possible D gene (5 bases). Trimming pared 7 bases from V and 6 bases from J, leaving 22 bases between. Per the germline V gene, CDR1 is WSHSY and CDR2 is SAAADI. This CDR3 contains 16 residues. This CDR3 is CASNRDPPEDGNIQYF. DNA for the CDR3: TGCGCCAGCAACAGAGATCCTCCGGAGGACGGAAACATTCAGTACTTC.

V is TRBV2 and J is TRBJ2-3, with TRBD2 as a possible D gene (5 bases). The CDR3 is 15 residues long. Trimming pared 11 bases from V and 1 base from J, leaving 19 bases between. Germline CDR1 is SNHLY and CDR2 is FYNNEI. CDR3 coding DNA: TGTGCCGGAGGAGTAGTAGCGACTCGCACAGATACGCAGTATTTT. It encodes CAGGVVATRTDTQYF.

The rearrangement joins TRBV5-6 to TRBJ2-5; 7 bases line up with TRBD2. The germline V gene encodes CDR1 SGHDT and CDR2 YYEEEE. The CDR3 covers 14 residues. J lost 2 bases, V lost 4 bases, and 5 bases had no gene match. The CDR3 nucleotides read TGTGCCAGCAGCCCCTGGACTAGACAAGAGACCCAGTACTTC. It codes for CASSPWTRQETQYF.

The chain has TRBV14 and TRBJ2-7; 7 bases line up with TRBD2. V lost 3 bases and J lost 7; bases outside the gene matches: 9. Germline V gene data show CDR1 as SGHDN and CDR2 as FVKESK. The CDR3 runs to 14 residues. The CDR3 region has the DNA TGTGCCAGCAGCCAGGCGGGAGTCCGGAGGGAGCAGTACTTC. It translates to CASSQAGVRREQYF.

The CDR3 region has the DNA TGTGCCAGCAGACAAGAGGCCGGGGAGCTGTTTTTT. Translation gives CASRQEAGELFF. The rearrangement joins TRBV2 to TRBJ2-2; D not resolved. The ends were cut back, 6 bases at V and 6 bases at J, with 8 bases in the middle. There are 12 residues in the CDR3. From germline, CDR1 is SNHLY and CDR2 FYNNEI.